This T cell receptor (beta chain) derives from a study of T cell repertoires in aging, cancer and after chemotherapy. Study overall: Healthy donor repertoires were recorded over several months to years and showed clear clonal overlap. Findings and limits, study-wide: Untreated cancer patients had significantly lower blood TCR diversity than age-matched healthy donors.

TRB rearrangements spanning V, D and J were amplified using mixed TRB-A/B primers. TCRdb passed the multiplex PCR reads through MiXCR, listing each CDR3 protein once. The sample records 11,000 or so distinct CDR3 sequences, roughly 25% being singletons. Peripheral blood genomic DNA, not sorted cells or RNA, was the template. This CDR3 contains 16 residues. V gave up 4 bases and J gave up 6 bases; unmatched junction bases: 13. From germline, CDR1 is SEHNR and CDR2 FQNEAQ (reference sequence). About this clonotype: Antigen: not known.

The clonotype comes from a human donor in good health. V gene TRBV7-9 combines with J gene TRBJ1-2; 8 bases fit TRBD1. The sequenced sample consisted of blood. CDR3 loop: CASSSTGQGTLHGYTF. As DNA, the CDR3 is TGTGCCAGCAGCTCTACCGGACAGGGTACGCTTCATGGCTACACCTTC.